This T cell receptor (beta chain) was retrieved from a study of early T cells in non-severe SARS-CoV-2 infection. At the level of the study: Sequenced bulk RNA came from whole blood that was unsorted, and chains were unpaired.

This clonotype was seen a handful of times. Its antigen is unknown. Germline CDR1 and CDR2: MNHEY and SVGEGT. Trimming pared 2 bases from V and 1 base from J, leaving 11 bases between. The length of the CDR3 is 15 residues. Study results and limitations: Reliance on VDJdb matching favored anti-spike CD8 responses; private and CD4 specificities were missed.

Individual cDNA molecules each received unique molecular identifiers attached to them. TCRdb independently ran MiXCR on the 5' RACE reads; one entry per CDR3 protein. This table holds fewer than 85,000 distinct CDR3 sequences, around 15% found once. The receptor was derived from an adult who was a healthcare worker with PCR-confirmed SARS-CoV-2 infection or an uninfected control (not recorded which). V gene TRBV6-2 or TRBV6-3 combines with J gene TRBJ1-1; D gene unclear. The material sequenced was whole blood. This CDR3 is CASSYRPGENTEAFF. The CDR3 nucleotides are TGTGCCAGCAGTTACCGGCCAGGAGAGAACACTGAAGCTTTCTTT.